The TCR beta chain described here comes from a study of glioma-infiltrating T cells. To note about this clonotype: Its specificity is not known.

This CDR3 spans 15 amino acids. The V and J ends lost 4 bases and 7 bases respectively, with 17 bases between them. Germline lookup yields CDR1 MGHRA and CDR2 YSYEKL. Amplification of TCR alpha and beta CDR3 regions from RNA used iRepertoire nested multiplex PCR. Input was roughly 100-450 ng of tissue mRNA or PBMC total RNA. TCRdb called the multiplex PCR reads again in MiXCR, with one record for every CDR3 protein. The sample contains around 180,000 distinct CDR3 sequences, over 40% of which appear only once. Findings of the study overall: Tissue and blood shared very few CDR3 sequences. Above-expected tissue-blood divergence occurred in all gliomas, most in low-grade ones.

Input material: glioma tissue, nonneoplastic brain tissue, or PBMCs (not recorded which). V usage is TRBV4-1 and J usage is TRBJ2-1; D is unclear. This clonotype was sampled from a human donor with low-grade glioma or glioblastoma, undergoing nonglioma brain surgery, or in good health (not recorded which). The CDR3 nucleotides read TGCGCCAGCAGCCTTTTTATTCGACATGGGAATGAGCAGTTCTTC. Translated, it gives CASSLFIRHGNEQFF.